This T cell receptor (beta chain) derives from a study of T cell changes during pregnancy in multiple sclerosis. The data were produced by immunoSEQ multiplex PCR, yet TCRdb's version contains in-frame clones alone and is incomplete. The sample holds roughly 48,000 clones, 88% seen once. This clone was found once. V lost 0 bases and J lost 3, with 5 bases in between. This CDR3 comprises 13 residues. Looked up from germline, CDR1 is KGHSH and CDR2 is LQKENI. V gene TRBV18 combines with J gene TRBJ2-5, with D possibly being TRBD2 (5 bases). Specimen: CD4+ T cells from peripheral blood mononuclear cells, collected in the second trimester of pregnancy. The clonotype comes from a female donor with multiple sclerosis, enrolled in a pregnancy study. The DNA of the CDR3 is TGTGCCAGCTCACCACCTAGCGAAGAGACCCAGTACTTC. This gives the protein CASSPPSEETQYF.